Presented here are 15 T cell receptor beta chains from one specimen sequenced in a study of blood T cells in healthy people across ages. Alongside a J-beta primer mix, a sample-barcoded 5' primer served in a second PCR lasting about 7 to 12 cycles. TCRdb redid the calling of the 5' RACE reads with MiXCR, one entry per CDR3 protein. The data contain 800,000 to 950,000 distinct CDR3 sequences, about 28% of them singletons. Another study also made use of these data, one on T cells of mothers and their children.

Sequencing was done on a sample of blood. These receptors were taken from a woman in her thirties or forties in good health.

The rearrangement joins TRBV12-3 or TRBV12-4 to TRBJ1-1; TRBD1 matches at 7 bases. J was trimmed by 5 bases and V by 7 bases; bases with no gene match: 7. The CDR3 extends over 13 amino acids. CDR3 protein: CASTLTGSTEAFF. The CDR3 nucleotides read TGTGCCAGCACCTTGACAGGGTCGACTGAAGCTTTCTTT.

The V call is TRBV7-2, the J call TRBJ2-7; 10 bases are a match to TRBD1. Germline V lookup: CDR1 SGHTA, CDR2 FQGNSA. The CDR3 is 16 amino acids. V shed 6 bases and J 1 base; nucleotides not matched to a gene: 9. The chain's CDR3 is CASSQPRDRGSYEQYF. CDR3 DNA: TGTGCCAGCAGTCAACCCAGGGACAGGGGATCCTACGAGCAGTACTTC.

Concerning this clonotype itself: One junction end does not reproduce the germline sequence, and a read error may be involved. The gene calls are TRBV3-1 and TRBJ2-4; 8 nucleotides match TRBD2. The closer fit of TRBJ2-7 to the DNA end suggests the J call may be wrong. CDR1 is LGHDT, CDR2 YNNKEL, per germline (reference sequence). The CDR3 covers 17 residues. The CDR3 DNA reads TGTGCCTGCAGCCCCGGGGGGGTCATTTCGGGGCCCTACGAGCAGTACTTC. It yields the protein CACSPGGVISGPYEQYF.

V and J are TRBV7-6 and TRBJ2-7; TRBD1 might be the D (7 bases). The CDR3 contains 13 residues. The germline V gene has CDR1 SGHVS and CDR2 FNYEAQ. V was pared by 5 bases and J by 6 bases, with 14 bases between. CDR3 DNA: TGTGCCAGCAGCACCAGTCAGGGGGGCGAGCAGTACTTC. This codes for CASSTSQGGEQYF.

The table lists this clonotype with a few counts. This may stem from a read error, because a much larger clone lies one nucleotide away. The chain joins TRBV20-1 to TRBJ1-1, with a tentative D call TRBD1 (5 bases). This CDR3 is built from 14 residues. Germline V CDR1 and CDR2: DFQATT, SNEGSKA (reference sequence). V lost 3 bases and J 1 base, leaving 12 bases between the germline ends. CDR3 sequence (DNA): TGCAGTGCTAGGACGGACATGAAGAACACTGAAGCTTTCTTT. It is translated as CSARTDMKNTEAFF.

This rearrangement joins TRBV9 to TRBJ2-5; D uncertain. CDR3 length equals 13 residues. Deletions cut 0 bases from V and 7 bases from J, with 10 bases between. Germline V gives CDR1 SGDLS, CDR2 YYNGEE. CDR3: CASSVGTAGTQYF. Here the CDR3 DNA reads TGTGCCAGCAGCGTAGGGACGGCTGGGACCCAGTACTTC.

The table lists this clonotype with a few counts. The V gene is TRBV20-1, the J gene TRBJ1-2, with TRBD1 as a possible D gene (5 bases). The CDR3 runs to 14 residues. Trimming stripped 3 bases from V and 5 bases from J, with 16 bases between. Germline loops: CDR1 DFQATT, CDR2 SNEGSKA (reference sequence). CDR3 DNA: TGCAGTGCTAGTGGGCAGGGCACTACTTATGGCTACACCTTC. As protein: CSASGQGTTYGYTF.

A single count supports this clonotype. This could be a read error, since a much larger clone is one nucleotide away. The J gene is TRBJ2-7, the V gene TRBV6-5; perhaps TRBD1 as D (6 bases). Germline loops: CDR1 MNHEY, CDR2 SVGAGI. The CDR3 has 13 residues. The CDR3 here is CTSSTQGTYEQYF. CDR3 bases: TGTACCAGCAGTACACAGGGTACCTACGAGCAGTACTTC.

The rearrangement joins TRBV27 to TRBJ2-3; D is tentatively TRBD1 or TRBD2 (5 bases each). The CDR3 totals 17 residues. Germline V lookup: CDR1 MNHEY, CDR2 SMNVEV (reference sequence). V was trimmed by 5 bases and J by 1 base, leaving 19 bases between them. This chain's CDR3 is CASSPHSGQGGTDTQYF. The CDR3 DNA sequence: TGTGCCAGCAGTCCTCACTCGGGGCAAGGCGGCACAGATACGCAGTATTTT.

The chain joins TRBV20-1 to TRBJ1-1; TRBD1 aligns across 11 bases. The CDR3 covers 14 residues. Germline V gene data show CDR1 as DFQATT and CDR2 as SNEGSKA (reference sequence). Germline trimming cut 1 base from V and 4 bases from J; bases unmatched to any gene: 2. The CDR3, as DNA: TGCAGTGCTAGAGGGACAGGGGGCGTCACTGAAGCTTTCTTT. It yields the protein CSARGTGGVTEAFF.

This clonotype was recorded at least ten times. The CDR3 DNA sequence: TGTGCCATCAGTGAGTCGGACACATTCGAAGCCAAAAACATTCAGTACTTC. Protein: CAISESDTFEAKNIQYF. The rearrangement uses TRBV10-3 and TRBJ2-4; possible D gene TRBD1, 5 bases. Per the germline V gene, CDR1 is ENHRY and CDR2 is SYGVKD. CDR3 length: 17 amino acids. Trimming removed 0 bases from V and 0 bases from J, with 12 bases in between.

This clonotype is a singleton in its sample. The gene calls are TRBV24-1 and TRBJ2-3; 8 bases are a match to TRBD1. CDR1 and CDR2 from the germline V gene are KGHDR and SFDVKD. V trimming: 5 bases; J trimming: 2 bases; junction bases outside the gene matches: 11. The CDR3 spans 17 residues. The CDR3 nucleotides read TGTGCCACCAGTGCGACAGGGGAAACGTTAATCACAGATACGCAGTATTTT. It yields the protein CATSATGETLITDTQYF.

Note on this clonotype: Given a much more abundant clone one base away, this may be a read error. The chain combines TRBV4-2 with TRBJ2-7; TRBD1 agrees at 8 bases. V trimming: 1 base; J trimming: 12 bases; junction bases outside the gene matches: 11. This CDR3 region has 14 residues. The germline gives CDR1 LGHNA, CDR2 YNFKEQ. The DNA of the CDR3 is TGTGCCAGCAGCCAAGGTGACTTGACAGGGGAGTGGTACTTC. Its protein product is CASSQGDLTGEWYF.

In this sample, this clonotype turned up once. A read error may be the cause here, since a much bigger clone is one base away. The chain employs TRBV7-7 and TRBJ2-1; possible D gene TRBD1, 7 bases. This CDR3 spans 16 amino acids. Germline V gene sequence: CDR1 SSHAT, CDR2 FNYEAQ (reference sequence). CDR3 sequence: CASGAARTGRYNEQFF. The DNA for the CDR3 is TGTGCTAGCGGCGCCGCCCGGACAGGAAGATACAATGAGCAGTTCTTC.

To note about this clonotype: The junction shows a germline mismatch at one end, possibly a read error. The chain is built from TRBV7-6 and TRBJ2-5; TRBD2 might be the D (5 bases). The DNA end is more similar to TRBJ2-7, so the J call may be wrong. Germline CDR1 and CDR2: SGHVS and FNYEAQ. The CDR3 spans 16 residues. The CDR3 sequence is CAGSPRRGSYCYEQYF. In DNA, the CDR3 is TGTGCCGGCAGCCCCCGGCGAGGGTCATACTGTTACGAGCAGTACTTC.